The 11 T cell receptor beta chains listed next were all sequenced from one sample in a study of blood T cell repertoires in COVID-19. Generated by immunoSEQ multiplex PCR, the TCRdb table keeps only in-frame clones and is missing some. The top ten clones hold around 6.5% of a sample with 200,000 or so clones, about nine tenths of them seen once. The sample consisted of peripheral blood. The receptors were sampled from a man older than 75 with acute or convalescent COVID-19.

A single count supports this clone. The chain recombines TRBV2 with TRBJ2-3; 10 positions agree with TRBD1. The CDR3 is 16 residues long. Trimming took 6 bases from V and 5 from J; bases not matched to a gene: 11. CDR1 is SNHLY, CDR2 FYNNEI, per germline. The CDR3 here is CASRDWTGGGQDTQYF. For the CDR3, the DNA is TGTGCCAGCAGGGACTGGACAGGGGGTGGTCAAGATACGCAGTATTTT.

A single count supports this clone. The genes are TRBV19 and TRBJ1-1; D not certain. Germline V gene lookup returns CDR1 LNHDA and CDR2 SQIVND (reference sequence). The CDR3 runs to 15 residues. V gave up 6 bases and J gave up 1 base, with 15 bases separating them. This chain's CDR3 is CASRLFERPNTEAFF. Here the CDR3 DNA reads TGTGCCAGTAGGCTCTTTGAGCGTCCGAACACTGAAGCTTTCTTT.

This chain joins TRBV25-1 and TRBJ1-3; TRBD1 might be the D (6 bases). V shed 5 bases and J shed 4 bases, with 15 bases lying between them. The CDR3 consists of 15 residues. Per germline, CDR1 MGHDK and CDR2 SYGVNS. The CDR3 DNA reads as TGTGCCAGCAGTTCCCACGAGGGGACAGGAAACACCATATATTTT. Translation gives CASSSHEGTGNTIYF.

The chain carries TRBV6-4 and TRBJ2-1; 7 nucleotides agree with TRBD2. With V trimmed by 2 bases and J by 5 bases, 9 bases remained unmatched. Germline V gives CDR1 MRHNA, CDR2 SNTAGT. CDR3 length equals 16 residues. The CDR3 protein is CASSDSGGSVHNEQFF. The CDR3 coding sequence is TGTGCCAGCAGTGACAGTGGCGGGAGTGTCCACAATGAGCAGTTCTTC.

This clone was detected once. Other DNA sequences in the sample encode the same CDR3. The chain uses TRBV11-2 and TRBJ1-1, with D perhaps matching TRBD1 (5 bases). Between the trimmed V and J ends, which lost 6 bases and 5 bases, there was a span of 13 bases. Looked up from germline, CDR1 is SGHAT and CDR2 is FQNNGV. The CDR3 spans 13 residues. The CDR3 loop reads CASSLTGNTEAFF. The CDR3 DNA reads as TGTGCCAGCAGTCTCACAGGTAATACTGAAGCTTTCTTT.

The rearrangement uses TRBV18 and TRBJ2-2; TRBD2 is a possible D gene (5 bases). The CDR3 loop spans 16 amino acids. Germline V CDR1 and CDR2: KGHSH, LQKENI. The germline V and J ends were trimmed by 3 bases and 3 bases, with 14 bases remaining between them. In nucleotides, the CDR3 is TGTGCCAGCTCACCTGGCAGGACTCGAGACACCGGGGAGCTGTTTTTT. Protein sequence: CASSPGRTRDTGELFF.

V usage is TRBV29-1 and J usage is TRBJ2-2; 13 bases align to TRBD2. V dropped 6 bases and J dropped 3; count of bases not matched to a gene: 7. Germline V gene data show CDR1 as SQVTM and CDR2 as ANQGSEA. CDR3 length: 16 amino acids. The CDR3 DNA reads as TGCAGCGTAGGACTAGCGGGAGTTACTGACACCGGGGAGCTGTTTTTT. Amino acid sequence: CSVGLAGVTDTGELFF.

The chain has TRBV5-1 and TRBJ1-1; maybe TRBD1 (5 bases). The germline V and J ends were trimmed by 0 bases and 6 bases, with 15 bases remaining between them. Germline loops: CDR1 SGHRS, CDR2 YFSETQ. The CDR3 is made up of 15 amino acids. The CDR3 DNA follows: TGCGCCAGCAGCTTGGGCTTGGCAGGGTCCGCTGAAGCTTTCTTT. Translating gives CASSLGLAGSAEAFF.

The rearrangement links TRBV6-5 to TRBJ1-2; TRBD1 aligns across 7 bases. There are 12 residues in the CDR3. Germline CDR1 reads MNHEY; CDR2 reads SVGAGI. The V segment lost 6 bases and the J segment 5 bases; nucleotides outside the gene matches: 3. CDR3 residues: CASSDRAYGYTF. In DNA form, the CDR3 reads TGTGCCAGCAGCGACAGGGCTTATGGCTACACCTTC.

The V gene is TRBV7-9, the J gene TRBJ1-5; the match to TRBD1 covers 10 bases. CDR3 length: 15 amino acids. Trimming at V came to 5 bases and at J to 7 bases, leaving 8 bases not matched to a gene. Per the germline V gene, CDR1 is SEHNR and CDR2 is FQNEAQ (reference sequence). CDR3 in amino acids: CASSGDRGRGQPQHF. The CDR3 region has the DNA TGTGCCAGCAGCGGAGACAGGGGGCGCGGGCAGCCCCAGCATTTT.

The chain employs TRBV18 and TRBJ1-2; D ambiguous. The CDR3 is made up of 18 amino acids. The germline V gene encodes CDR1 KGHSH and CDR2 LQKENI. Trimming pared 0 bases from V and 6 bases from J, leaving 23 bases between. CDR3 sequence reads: CASSPPTGGGRTLDGYTF. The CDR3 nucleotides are TGTGCCAGCTCACCACCAACGGGAGGAGGGCGGACCCTCGATGGCTACACCTTC. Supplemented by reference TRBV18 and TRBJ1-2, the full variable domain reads NAGVMQNPRHLVRRRGQEARLRCSPMKGHSHVYWYRQLPEEGLKFMVYLQKENIIDESGMPKERFSAEFPKEGPSILRIQQVVRGDSAAYFCASSPPTGGGRTLDGYTFGSGTRLTVV.